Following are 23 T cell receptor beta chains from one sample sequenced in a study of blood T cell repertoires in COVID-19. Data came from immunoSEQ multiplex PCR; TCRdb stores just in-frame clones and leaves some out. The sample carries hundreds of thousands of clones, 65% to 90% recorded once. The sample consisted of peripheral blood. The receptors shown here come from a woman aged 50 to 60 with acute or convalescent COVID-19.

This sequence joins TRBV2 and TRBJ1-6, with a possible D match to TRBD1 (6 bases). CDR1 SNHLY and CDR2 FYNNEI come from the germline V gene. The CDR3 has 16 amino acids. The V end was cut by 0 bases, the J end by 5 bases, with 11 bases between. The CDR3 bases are TGTGCCAGCAGTGAAGCGCTTAGGGGGAATAATTCACCCCTCCACTTT. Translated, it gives CASSEALRGNNSPLHF.

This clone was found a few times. The CDR3: CATSMTGRGVQPQHF. Written as DNA, the CDR3 is TGTGCCACCTCGATGACAGGGAGAGGGGTTCAGCCCCAGCATTTT. This chain connects TRBV28 to TRBJ1-5, with TRBD1 identical over 7 bases. The CDR3 spans 15 residues. J gave up 6 bases and V 10 bases, and 15 bases lay outside the gene matches. Germline CDR1 MDHEN, CDR2 SYDVKM.

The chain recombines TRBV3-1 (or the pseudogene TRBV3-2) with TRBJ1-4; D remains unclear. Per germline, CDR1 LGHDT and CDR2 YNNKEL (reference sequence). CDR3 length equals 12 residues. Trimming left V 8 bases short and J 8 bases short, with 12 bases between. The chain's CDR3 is CASGRGLEKLFF. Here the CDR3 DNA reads TGTGCCAGCGGCCGAGGTTTAGAAAAACTGTTTTTT.

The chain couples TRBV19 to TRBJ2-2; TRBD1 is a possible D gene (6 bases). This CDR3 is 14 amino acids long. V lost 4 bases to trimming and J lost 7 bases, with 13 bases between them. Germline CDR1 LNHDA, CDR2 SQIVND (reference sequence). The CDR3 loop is CASSRTGRIGELFF. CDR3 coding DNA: TGTGCCAGTAGTAGAACAGGGCGAATCGGGGAGCTGTTTTTT. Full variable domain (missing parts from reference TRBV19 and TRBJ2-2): DGGITQSPKYLFRKEGQNVTLSCEQNLNHDAMYWYRQDPGQGLRLIYYSQIVNDFQKGDIAEGYSVSREKKESFPLTVTSAQKNPTAFYLCASSRTGRIGELFFGEGSRLTVL.

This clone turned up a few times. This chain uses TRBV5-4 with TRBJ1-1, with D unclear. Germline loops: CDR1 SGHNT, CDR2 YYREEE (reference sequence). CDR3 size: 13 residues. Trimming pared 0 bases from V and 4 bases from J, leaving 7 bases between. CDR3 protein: CASSLDYGTEAFF. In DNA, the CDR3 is TGTGCCAGCAGCTTGGACTATGGCACTGAAGCTTTCTTT.

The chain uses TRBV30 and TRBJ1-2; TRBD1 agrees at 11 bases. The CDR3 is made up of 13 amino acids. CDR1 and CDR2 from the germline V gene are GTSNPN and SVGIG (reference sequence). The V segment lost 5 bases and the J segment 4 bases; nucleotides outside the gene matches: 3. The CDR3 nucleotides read TGTGCCTGGTGGACAGGGGGCTTCTATGGCTACACCTTC. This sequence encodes CAWWTGGFYGYTF.

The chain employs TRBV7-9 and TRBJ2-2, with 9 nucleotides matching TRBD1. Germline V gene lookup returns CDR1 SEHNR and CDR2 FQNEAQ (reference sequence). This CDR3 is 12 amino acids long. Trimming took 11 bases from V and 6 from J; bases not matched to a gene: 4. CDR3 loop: CAGDREAGELFF. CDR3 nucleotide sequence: TGTGCCGGGGACAGGGAAGCCGGGGAGCTGTTTTTT.

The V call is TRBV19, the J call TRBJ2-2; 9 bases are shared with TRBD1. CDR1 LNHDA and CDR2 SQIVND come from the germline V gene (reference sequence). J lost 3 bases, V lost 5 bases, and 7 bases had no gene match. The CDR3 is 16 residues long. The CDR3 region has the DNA TGTGCCAGTAGTTCTCCGGGACAGGGCTACACCGGGGAGCTGTTTTTT. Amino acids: CASSSPGQGYTGELFF.

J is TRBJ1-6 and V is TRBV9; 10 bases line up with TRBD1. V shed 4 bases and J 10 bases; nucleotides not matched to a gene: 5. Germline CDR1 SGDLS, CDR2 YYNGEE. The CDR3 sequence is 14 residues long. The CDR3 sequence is CASSPGQGRSPLHF. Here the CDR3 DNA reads TGTGCCAGCAGCCCGGGACAGGGGAGGTCACCCCTCCACTTT.

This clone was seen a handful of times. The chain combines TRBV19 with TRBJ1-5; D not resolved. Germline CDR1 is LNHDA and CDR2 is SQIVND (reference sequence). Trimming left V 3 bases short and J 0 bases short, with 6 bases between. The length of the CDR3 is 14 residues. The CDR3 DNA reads TGTGCCAGTAGTATGAGTCTTAGCAATCAGCCCCAGCATTTT. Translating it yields CASSMSLSNQPQHF.

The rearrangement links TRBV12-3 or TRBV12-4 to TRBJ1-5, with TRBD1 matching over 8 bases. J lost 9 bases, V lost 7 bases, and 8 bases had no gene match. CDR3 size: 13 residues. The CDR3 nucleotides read TGTGCCAGCACAATTCAGGGGGCTAGGCCCCAGCATTTT. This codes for CASTIQGARPQHF.

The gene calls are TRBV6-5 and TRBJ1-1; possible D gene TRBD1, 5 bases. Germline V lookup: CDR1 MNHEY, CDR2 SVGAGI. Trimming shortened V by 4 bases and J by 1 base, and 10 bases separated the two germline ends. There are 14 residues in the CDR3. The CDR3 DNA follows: TGTGCCAGCAGTTTGGGACTCCGGAACACTGAAGCTTTCTTT. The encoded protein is CASSLGLRNTEAFF.

CDR3 amino acids: CAISESTGRNEQYF. The CDR3 DNA reads TGTGCCATCAGTGAGTCTACGGGAAGGAACGAGCAGTACTTC. The rearrangement joins TRBV10-3 to TRBJ2-7; a possible D gene is TRBD2 (5 bases). V was trimmed by 0 bases and J by 5 bases, leaving 11 bases between them. This CDR3 contains 14 residues. Per the germline V gene, CDR1 is ENHRY and CDR2 is SYGVKD.

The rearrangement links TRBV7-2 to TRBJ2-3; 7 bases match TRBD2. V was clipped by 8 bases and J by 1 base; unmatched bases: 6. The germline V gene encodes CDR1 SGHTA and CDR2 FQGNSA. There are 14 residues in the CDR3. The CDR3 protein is CASRLAVGTDTQYF. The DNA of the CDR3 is TGTGCCAGCCGGCTAGCGGTGGGCACAGATACGCAGTATTTT. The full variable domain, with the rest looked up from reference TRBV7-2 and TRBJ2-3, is GAGVSQSPSNKVTEKGKDVELRCDPISGHTALYWYRQSLGQGLEFLIYFQGNSAPDKSGLPSDRFSAERTGGSVSTLTIQRTQQEDSAVYLCASRLAVGTDTQYFGPGTRLTVL.

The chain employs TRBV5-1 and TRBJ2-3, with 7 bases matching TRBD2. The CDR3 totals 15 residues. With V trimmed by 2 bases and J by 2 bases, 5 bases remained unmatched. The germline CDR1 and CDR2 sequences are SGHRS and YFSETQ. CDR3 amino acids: CASSFTGGFTDTQYF. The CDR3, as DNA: TGCGCCAGCAGCTTTACGGGGGGATTCACAGATACGCAGTATTTT.

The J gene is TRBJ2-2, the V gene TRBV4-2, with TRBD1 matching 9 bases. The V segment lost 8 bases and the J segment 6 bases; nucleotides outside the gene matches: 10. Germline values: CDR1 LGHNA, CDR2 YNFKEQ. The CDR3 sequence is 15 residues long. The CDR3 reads CASDPGQGVPGELFF. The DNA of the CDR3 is TGTGCCAGCGATCCGGGACAGGGAGTACCCGGGGAGCTGTTTTTT.

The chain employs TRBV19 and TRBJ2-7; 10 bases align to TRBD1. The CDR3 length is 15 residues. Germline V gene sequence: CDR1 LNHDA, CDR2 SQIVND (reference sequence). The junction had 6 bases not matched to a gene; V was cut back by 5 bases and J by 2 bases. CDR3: CASSLGGQGTYEQYF. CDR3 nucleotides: TGTGCCAGTAGTTTAGGGGGACAGGGGACCTACGAGCAGTACTTC.

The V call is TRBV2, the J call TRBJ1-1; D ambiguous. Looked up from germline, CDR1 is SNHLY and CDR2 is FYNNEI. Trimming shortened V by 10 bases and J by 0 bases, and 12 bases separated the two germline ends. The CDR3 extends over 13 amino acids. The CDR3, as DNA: TGTGCCATCACAGACAACCTGAACACTGAAGCTTTCTTT. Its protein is CAITDNLNTEAFF.

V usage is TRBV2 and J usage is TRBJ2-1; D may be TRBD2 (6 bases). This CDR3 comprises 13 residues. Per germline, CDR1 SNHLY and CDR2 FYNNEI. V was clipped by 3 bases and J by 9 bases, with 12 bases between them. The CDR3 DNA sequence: TGTGCCAGCAGTGATAGGCGGGATGGTGAGCAGTTCTTC. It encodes CASSDRRDGEQFF.

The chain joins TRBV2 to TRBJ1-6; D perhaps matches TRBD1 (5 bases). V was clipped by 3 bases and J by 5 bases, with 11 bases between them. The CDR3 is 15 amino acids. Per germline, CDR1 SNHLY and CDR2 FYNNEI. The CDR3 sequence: CASSDDRTNNSPLHF. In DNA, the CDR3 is TGTGCCAGCAGTGATGACCGGACAAATAATTCACCCCTCCACTTT.

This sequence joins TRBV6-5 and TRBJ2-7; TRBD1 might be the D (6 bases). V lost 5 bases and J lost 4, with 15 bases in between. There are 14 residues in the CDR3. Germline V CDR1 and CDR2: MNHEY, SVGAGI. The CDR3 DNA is TGTGCCAGCAGTAAGACCAGGGGTTGGTACGAGCAGTACTTC. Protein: CASSKTRGWYEQYF.

CDR3: CASSFSPRGRHNEQFF. The CDR3 DNA reads as TGTGCCAGCAGCTTCTCACCTCGGGGGAGACACAATGAGCAGTTCTTC. The chain links TRBV11-2 to TRBJ2-1; perhaps TRBD2 as D (6 bases). Deletions cut 3 bases from V and 5 bases from J, with 17 bases between. This CDR3 spans 16 amino acids. CDR1 SGHAT and CDR2 FQNNGV come from the germline V gene. The full variable domain, with the rest looked up from reference TRBV11-2 and TRBJ2-1, is EAGVAQSPRYKIIEKRQSVAFWCNPISGHATLYWYQQILGQGPKLLIQFQNNGVVDDSQLPKDRFSAERLKGVDSTLKIQPAKLEDSAVYLCASSFSPRGRHNEQFFGPGTRLTVL.

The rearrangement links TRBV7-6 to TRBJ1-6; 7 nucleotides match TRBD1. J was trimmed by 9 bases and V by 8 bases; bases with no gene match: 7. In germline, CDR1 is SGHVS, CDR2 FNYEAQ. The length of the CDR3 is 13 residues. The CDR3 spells CASRDSGTSPLHF. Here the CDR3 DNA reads TGTGCCAGCCGGGACAGCGGTACTTCACCCCTCCACTTT.